The present T cell receptor (beta chain) was sequenced within a study of cytomegalovirus exposure and HLA in healthy donors. Researchers ran the PCR with 60 Vbeta and 13 Jbeta primers. This table comes from immunoSEQ multiplex PCR, and its TCRdb copy is limited to in-frame clones, with some not included. This sample has 50,000 to 75,000 clones, with 65% to 90% found just once. The CDR3 runs to 13 residues. V was shortened by 4 bases and J by 0 bases, with 6 bases between the two germline ends. Germline CDR1 reads SEHNR; CDR2 reads FQNEAQ (reference sequence). The chain is built from TRBV7-9 and TRBJ1-1; D remains unclear. The TCR originated in a human donor in good health. Sequenced sample: PBMCs. CDR3: CASSSSLNTEAFF. CDR3 DNA: TGTGCCAGCAGCTCCTCGTTGAACACTGAAGCTTTCTTT.